What follows describes a single T cell receptor (beta chain). Its antigen remains unknown. This sample is drawn from a study of monozygotic twins with inflammatory bowel disease. The germline V gene encodes CDR1 SEHNR and CDR2 FQNEAQ (reference sequence). The CDR3 has 14 amino acids. No DNA is given; TCRdb re-called the 5' RACE reads and lists each CDR3 protein once. This listing includes about 160,000 distinct CDR3 sequences. General study results and limits: Among IBD patients, fewer clonotypes were shared with others than among healthy twins, especially with disease activity.

This chain connects TRBV7-9 to TRBJ1-5; TCRdb returns TRBD1, unconfirmable since there is no DNA. Sequencing input: blood. The clonotype comes from a human donor with ulcerative colitis or Crohn's disease, or a healthy co-twin of an affected twin (not recorded which). CDR3: CASSKDSLIRPQHF.